The clone carrying this T cell receptor beta chain was counted a few times. Its specificity is unknown. Produced via immunoSEQ multiplex PCR; TCRdb's table is partial and in-frame only. In the table there are some 2,400,000 clones, nearly 97% of which are singletons. This specimen comes from a study of shared clonotypes between healthy human individuals. Study results and caveats: Deeper or shallower sequencing was expected to change how clonotypes are shared among donors.

Trimming left V 6 bases short and J 4 bases short, with 12 bases between. The germline V gene has CDR1 SGHAT and CDR2 FQNNGV. The CDR3 spans 13 residues. This sequence was found in a young man in good health. The rearrangement links TRBV11-2 to TRBJ1-1; D not certain. The sequenced material came from naive CD4+ T cells sorted from blood. As to subset: CD45RA+ positively selected. The CDR3 reads CASSPSVGTEAFF. CDR3 coding DNA: TGTGCCAGCAGTCCGAGTGTTGGCACTGAAGCTTTCTTT. The variable domain in full, with the rest retrieved from reference TRBV11-2 and TRBJ1-1, is EAGVAQSPRYKIIEKRQSVAFWCNPISGHATLYWYQQILGQGPKLLIQFQNNGVVDDSQLPKDRFSAERLKGVDSTLKIQPAKLEDSAVYLCASSPSVGTEAFFGQGTRLTVV.